The following is a T cell receptor beta chain sequence with its context. No antigen is known for it. The entry originates in a study of blood T cells in healthy people across ages. Whole-study results and caveats: When one million T cells were used, diversity estimates were thought to be underestimates.

Looked up from germline, CDR1 is DFQATT and CDR2 is SNEGSKA (reference sequence). V gave up 5 bases and J gave up 7 bases; unmatched junction bases: 7. The CDR3 extends over 13 amino acids. A second PCR of 7 to 11 cycles used a sample-barcoded 5' primer and a J-beta primer mix. Every sample gave at least 3 million paired-end reads containing CDR3. TCRdb re-called the 5' RACE reads through MiXCR, storing one row per CDR3 protein. The sample includes 580,000 or so distinct CDR3 sequences, about 45% seen only once; the top ten take around 23%. This clonotype was sampled from a man at least 80 years old in good health. The rearrangement links TRBV20-1 to TRBJ1-4; 7 bases map to TRBD1. Input material: blood. CDR3 nucleotides: TGCAGTGCTGCTAAGGGGGCAGCTGAAAAACTGTTTTTT. It is translated as CSAAKGAAEKLFF.